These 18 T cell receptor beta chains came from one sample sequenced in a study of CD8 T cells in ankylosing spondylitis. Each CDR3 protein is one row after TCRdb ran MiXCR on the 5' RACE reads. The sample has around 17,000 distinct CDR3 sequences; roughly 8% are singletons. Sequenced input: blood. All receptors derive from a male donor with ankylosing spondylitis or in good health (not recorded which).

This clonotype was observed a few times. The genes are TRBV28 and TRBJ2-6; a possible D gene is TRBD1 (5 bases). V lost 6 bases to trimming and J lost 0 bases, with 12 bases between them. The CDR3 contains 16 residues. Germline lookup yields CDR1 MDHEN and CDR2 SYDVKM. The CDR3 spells CASRLTVRSGANVLTF. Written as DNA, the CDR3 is TGTGCCAGCAGACTGACAGTCCGCTCTGGGGCCAACGTCCTGACTTTC.

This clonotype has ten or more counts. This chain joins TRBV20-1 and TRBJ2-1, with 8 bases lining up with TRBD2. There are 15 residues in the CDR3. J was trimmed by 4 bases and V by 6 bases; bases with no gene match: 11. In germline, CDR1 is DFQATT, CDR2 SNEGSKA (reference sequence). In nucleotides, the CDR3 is TGCAGTGCCCGCCGGGTAGCGGGGCTTTACAATGAGCAGTTCTTC. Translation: CSARRVAGLYNEQFF.

Here the CDR3 reads CASSSLPGGTNEKLFF. The DNA of the CDR3 is TGTGCCAGCAGCTCCCTCCCGGGGGGGACTAATGAAAAACTGTTTTTT. The chain is built from TRBV7-2 and TRBJ1-4; maybe TRBD1 (5 bases). This CDR3 has 16 amino acids. Germline V lookup: CDR1 SGHTA, CDR2 FQGNSA. V lost 4 bases to trimming and J lost 2 bases, with 14 bases between them. The full variable domain, rest sourced from reference TRBV7-2 and TRBJ1-4, is GAGVSQSPSNKVTEKGKDVELRCDPISGHTALYWYRQSLGQGLEFLIYFQGNSAPDKSGLPSDRFSAERTGGSVSTLTIQRTQQEDSAVYLCASSSLPGGTNEKLFFGSGTQLSVL.

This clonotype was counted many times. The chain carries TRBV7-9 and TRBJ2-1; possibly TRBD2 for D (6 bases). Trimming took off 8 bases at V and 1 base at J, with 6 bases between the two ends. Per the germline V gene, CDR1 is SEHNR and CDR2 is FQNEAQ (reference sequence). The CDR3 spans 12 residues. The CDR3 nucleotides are TGTGCCAGCGGGGGGTCCTACAATGAGCAGTTCTTC. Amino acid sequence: CASGGSYNEQFF.

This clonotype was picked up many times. The CDR3: CASSMLSGRGGTTGELFF. CDR3 DNA sequence: TGTGCCAGCAGTATGCTCAGTGGGCGGGGGGGTACCACCGGGGAGCTGTTTTTT. The V and J genes are TRBV6-5 and TRBJ2-2; TRBD2 matches at 9 bases. CDR1 is MNHEY, CDR2 SVGAGI, per germline. The CDR3 contains 18 residues. V shed 5 bases and J 4 bases; nucleotides not matched to a gene: 14.

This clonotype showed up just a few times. CDR3 amino acids: CASSSQPPGLGAETQYF. The CDR3 DNA follows: TGTGCCAGCAGCTCACAACCACCGGGACTAGGGGCAGAGACCCAGTACTTC. This chain joins TRBV7-2 and TRBJ2-5, with 8 positions matching TRBD2. Per germline, CDR1 SGHTA and CDR2 FQGNSA. CDR3 length equals 17 residues. The V segment lost 4 bases and the J segment 4 bases; nucleotides outside the gene matches: 14.

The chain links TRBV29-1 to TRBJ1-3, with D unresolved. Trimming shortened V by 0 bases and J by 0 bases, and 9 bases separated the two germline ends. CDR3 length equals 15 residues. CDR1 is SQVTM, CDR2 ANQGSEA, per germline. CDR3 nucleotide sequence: TGCAGCGTTGAAGACCCGGGGAACTCTGGAAACACCATATATTTT. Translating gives CSVEDPGNSGNTIYF.

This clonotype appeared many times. As DNA, the CDR3 is TGTGCCACCCTTTTAAGGACTCACCAAAATGAGCAGTTCTTC. This gives the protein CATLLRTHQNEQFF. The V gene is TRBV28, the J gene TRBJ2-1; a weak D match, TRBD2 (5 bases). The CDR3 has 14 residues. The V end was cut by 10 bases, the J end by 7 bases, with 20 bases between. Germline V CDR1 and CDR2: MDHEN, SYDVKM. The full variable domain, with the rest looked up from reference TRBV28 and TRBJ2-1, is DVKVTQSSRYLVKRTGEKVFLECVQDMDHENMFWYRQDPGLGLRLIYFSYDVKMKEKGDIPEGYSVSREKKERFSLILESASTNQTSMYLCATLLRTHQNEQFFGPGTRLTVL.

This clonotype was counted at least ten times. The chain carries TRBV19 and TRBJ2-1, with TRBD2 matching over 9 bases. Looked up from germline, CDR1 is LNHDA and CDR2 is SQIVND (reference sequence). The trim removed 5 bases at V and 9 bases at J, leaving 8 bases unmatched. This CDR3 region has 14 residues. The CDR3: CASSLAGVFGEQFF. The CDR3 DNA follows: TGTGCCAGTAGTTTAGCGGGAGTTTTTGGTGAGCAGTTCTTC.

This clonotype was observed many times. The DNA of the CDR3 is TGCAGTGCTAGCGCGGGGGGACAGGGGACCCAGTACTTC. It is translated as CSASAGGQGTQYF. This chain uses TRBV20-1 with TRBJ2-5; D may be TRBD1 (9 bases). Germline V CDR1 and CDR2: DFQATT, SNEGSKA (reference sequence). CDR3 length: 13 amino acids. Trimming pared 3 bases from V and 7 bases from J, leaving 15 bases between.

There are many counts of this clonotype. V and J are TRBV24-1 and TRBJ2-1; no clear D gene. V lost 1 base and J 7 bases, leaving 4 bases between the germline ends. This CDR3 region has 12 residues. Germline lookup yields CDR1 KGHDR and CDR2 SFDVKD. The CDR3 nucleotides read TGTGCCACCAGTGATTTCAGGAATGAGCAGTTCTTC. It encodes CATSDFRNEQFF.

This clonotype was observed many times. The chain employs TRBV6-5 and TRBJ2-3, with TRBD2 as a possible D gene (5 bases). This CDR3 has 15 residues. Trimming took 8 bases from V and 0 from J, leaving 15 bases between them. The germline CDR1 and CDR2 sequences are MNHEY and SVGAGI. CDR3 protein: CASAKRRPSTDTQYF. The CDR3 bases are TGTGCCAGCGCCAAGCGGAGACCTAGCACAGATACGCAGTATTTT.

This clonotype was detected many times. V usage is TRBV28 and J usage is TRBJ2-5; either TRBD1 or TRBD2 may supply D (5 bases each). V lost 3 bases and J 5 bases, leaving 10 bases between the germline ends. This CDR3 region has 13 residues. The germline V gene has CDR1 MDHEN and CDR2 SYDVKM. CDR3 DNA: TGTGCCAGCAGTTTCCGGGACGGGGAGACCCAGTACTTC. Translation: CASSFRDGETQYF.

Written as DNA, the CDR3 is TGTGCCAGCTCACAATACCACCAAGAGACCCAGTACTTC. This gives the protein CASSQYHQETQYF. The chain is built from TRBV18 and TRBJ2-5, with D uncertain. The length of the CDR3 is 13 residues. CDR1 and CDR2 (germline): KGHSH, LQKENI. The V and J ends lost 4 bases and 0 bases respectively, with 6 bases between them.

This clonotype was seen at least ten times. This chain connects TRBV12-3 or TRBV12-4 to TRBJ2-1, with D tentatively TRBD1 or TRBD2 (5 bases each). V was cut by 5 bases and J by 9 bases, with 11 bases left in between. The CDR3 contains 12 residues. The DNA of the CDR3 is TGTGCCAGCAGTAGCCAGGGACCTGAGCAGTTCTTC. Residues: CASSSQGPEQFF.

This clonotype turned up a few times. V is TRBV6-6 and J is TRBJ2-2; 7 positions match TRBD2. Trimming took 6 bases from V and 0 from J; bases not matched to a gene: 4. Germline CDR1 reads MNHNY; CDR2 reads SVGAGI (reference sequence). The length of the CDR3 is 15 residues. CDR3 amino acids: CASRGSGSNTGELFF. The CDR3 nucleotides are TGTGCCAGCAGGGGTAGCGGGTCGAACACCGGGGAGCTGTTTTTT.

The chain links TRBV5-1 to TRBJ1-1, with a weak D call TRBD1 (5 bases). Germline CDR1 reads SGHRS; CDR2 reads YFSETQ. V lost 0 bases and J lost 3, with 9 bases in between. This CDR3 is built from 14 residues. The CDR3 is CASSLAAGHTEAFF. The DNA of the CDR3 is TGCGCCAGCAGCTTGGCCGCAGGGCACACTGAAGCTTTCTTT.

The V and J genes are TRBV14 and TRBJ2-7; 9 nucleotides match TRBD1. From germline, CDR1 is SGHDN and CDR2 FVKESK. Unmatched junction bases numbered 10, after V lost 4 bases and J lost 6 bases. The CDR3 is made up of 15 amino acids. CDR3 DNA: TGTGCCAGCAGCCGCCTGATTGGACAGGGGTCCGAGCAGTACTTC. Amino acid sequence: CASSRLIGQGSEQYF. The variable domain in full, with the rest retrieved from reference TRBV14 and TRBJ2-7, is EAGVTQFPSHSVIEKGQTVTLRCDPISGHDNLYWYRRVMGKEIKFLLHFVKESKQDESGMPNNRFLAERTGGTYSTLKVQPAELEDSGVYFCASSRLIGQGSEQYFGPGTRLTVT.